This record looks at one TCR beta chain sequence and its context. Its specificity is not known. This sample is drawn from a study of shared clonotypes between healthy human individuals. Across the whole study: For every donor, three CD4 naive, three CD4 memory, two CD8 naive and one CD8 memory plates were used. General observations from the study: The study generally estimated greater richness for naive than memory subsets.

V was clipped by 5 bases and J by 5 bases; unmatched bases: 12. Per germline, CDR1 MNHEY and CDR2 SMNVEV (reference sequence). CDR3 size: 16 residues. All donors were healthy HIV-negative adults lacking recent acute infections or vaccinations. A deep-level run was used for the assay. Using immunoSEQ multiplex PCR, the repertoire was profiled, and TCRdb retains in-frame clones only, with some absent. The table records about 680,000 clones, approximately 73% of them present only once. J is TRBJ2-7 and V is TRBV27; TRBD1 matches at 10 bases. What was sequenced was memory CD4+ T cells sorted from blood. Subset: CD45RA-negative fraction. This TCR was sampled from a woman in her thirties in good health. The CDR3 nucleotides are TGTGCCAGCAGTCCGTACCGGACAGGGGGATTCGACGAGCAGTACTTC. Translation: CASSPYRTGGFDEQYF.